A selection of T cell receptor beta chains follows, all from one sample in a study of molecular identifiers for immune sequencing clone quantification. MiXCR, run by TCRdb on the PCR reads, gives a single entry per CDR3 protein. The sample consists of 65,000 to 70,000 distinct CDR3 sequences, around 18% of them appearing once. Sequenced material: naive CD8+ T cells from blood, with Jurkat cell RNA spiked in. All receptors derive from a human donor in good health. Some libraries in this study had Jurkat cell RNA spiked in. Each CDR3 is given without its conserved first and last residue. Only some rows state a clone size, as once, few, many or a class for expanded clones.

clone_size,j_call,v_call,cdr3_aa
many,TRBJ2-7,TRBV13,ASSSTGTGGYEQY
few,TRBJ2-2,TRBV7-9,ASRGEYGELF
NA,TRBJ2-7,TRBV30,AWSNSVQIYEQY
many,TRBJ2-3,TRBV5-6,ASSFVPTGLPTDTQY
many,TRBJ1-5,TRBV4-2,ASSQFDSNQPQH
many,TRBJ1-1,TRBV11-2,ASSPRTGPNTEAF
many,TRBJ2-5,TRBV5-1,ASSLAGTGSGKTQY
NA,TRBJ1-6,TRBV13,ASSTSPGQQNSPPH
many,TRBJ2-4,TRBV24-1,ATTPGQGNIQY
many,TRBJ2-7,TRBV28,ASSQPRDGYEQY
NA,NA,TRBV1,TSSQDRWELEQPQY
many,TRBJ2-3,TRBV20-1,SAKLSGGSTDTQY
many,TRBJ1-5,TRBV27,ASGRTGANQPQH
many,TRBJ2-1,TRBV14,ASSPAWGEGQHEQF
NA,TRBJ2-7,TRBV12-3/TRBV12-4,ASSFGLYEQY
many,TRBJ1-2,TRBV29-1,SVGEQGSYGYT
many,TRBJ1-1,TRBV4-3,ASVPGGENTEAF
many,TRBJ2-1,TRBV19,ASSIRRIVSDEQF
many,TRBJ2-7,TRBV10-3,AISESQGNEQY
many,TRBJ2-3,TRBV2,ASSENFRTSVTDTQY